Listed below are T cell receptor beta chains from one sample, sequenced in a study of T-cell reconstitution after alpha-beta-depleted transplantation in children. MiXCR, run by TCRdb on the PCR reads, gives a single entry per CDR3 protein. The repertoire holds more than 200,000 distinct CDR3 sequences, with about 24% as singletons. The material was PBMCs, mostly from graft donor cells, obtained 360 days after TCRalphabeta/CD19-depleted stem cell transplant. These TCRs come from a female patient between 2 and 10 years old who had a stem cell transplant for congenital amegakaryocytic thrombocytopenia, so the T cells may come from the graft donor. CDR3s include the opening cysteine and the closing phenylalanine or tryptophan. D genes are given only for firm matches. For some rows the clone size is stated as once, few or many, or as a class when expanded; others skip it.

D: TRBD2
J: TRBJ2-1
size: few
V: TRBV20-1
CDR3: CSVAGGLNEQFF
DNA: TGCAGTGTAGCGGGGGGGCTCAATGAGCAGTTCTTC

D: .
J: TRBJ1-6
size: few
V: TRBV12-3/TRBV12-4
CDR3: CASSQGLGTPLHF
DNA: TGTGCCAGCAGCCAGGGTCTCGGGACACCCCTCCACTTT

D: .
J: TRBJ1-2
size: few
V: TRBV5-1
CDR3: CASSPDTSYGYTF
DNA: TGCGCCAGCAGCCCAGACACTTCCTATGGCTACACCTTC

D: .
J: TRBJ1-1
size: .
V: TRBV29-1
CDR3: CSVMGSLNTEAFF
DNA: TGCAGCGTTATGGGCAGTCTGAACACTGAAGCTTTCTTT

D: .
J: TRBJ1-4
size: .
V: TRBV11-2
CDR3: CASSLGGRRGTEKLFF
DNA: TGTGCCAGCAGCTTAGGAGGACGGAGGGGAACGGAAAAACTGTTTTTT

D: .
J: TRBJ2-7
size: .
V: TRBV12-3/TRBV12-4
CDR3: CASWGSHSYEQYF
DNA: TGTGCCAGCTGGGGATCCCACTCCTACGAGCAGTACTTC

D: .
J: TRBJ2-7
size: .
V: TRBV29-1
CDR3: CSVEDQVYEQYF
DNA: TGCAGCGTTGAAGATCAAGTCTACGAGCAGTACTTC

D: TRBD2
J: TRBJ2-5
size: .
V: TRBV7-9
CDR3: CASINFLAGEGTQYF
DNA: TGTGCCAGCATTAACTTCCTAGCGGGAGAAGGGACCCAGTACTTC

D: TRBD2
J: TRBJ2-1
size: few
V: TRBV7-2
CDR3: CASSFGLAGDEQFF
DNA: TGTGCCAGCAGCTTTGGTCTAGCGGGAGATGAGCAGTTCTTC

D: .
J: TRBJ1-2
size: .
V: TRBV6-5
CDR3: CASSYSQGGYGYTF
DNA: TGTGCCAGCAGTTACTCGCAAGGTGGCTATGGCTACACCTTC

D: .
J: TRBJ2-7
size: .
V: TRBV20-1
CDR3: CSARGDDYEQYF
DNA: TGCAGTGCTAGGGGGGACGACTACGAGCAGTACTTC

D: TRBD1
J: TRBJ2-7
size: few
V: TRBV6-1
CDR3: CASTGQAGDNLYEQYF
DNA: TGTGCCAGCACCGGACAGGCTGGGGACAACCTCTACGAGCAGTACTTC

D: .
J: TRBJ2-5
size: .
V: TRBV4-1
CDR3: CASSQEATARTQYF
DNA: TGCGCCAGCAGCCAAGAGGCTACAGCCCGGACCCAGTACTTC

D: TRBD1
J: TRBJ1-3
size: few
V: TRBV5-6
CDR3: CASSLEGTGFSGNTIYF
DNA: TGTGCCAGCAGCTTGGAGGGGACAGGGTTCTCTGGAAACACCATATATTTT

D: .
J: TRBJ2-2
size: .
V: TRBV5-1
CDR3: CASSLRDTYTGELFF
DNA: TGCGCCAGCAGCTTGCGGGACACCTACACCGGGGAGCTGTTTTTT

D: .
J: TRBJ2-6
size: .
V: TRBV12-3/TRBV12-4
CDR3: CASSPLGGGANVLTF
DNA: TGTGCCAGCAGTCCCCTTGGGGGCGGGGCCAACGTCCTGACTTTC

D: .
J: TRBJ1-1
size: few
V: TRBV4-1
CDR3: CASSQGTLNTEAFF
DNA: TGCGCCAGCAGCCAAGGAACCCTGAACACTGAAGCTTTCTTT

D: TRBD2
J: TRBJ2-3
size: .
V: TRBV7-9
CDR3: CASSRTSPPDTQYF
DNA: TGTGCCAGCAGCCGGACTAGTCCGCCAGATACGCAGTATTTT

D: TRBD2
J: TRBJ2-3
size: few
V: TRBV30
CDR3: CAWSGGSGRSTDTQYF
DNA: TGTGCCTGGAGTGGCGGGAGCGGGCGAAGCACAGATACGCAGTATTTT

D: .
J: TRBJ1-1
size: few
V: TRBV12-3/TRBV12-4
CDR3: CASSLHPNTEAFF
DNA: TGTGCCAGCAGTCTTCACCCGAACACTGAAGCTTTCTTT

D: TRBD1
J: TRBJ2-1
size: .
V: TRBV5-1
CDR3: CASSFGTGELGQFF
DNA: TGCGCCAGCAGCTTTGGGACAGGGGAATTGGGGCAGTTCTTC

D: .
J: TRBJ2-2
size: .
V: TRBV11-2
CDR3: CASSIGTGNTGELFF
DNA: TGTGCCAGCAGCATCGGGACGGGGAACACCGGGGAGCTGTTTTTT

D: TRBD2
J: TRBJ2-5
size: .
V: TRBV20-1
CDR3: CSARGLAFPGLAEETQYF
DNA: TGCAGTGCTAGAGGCCTAGCCTTCCCGGGACTAGCGGAAGAGACCCAGTACTTC

D: .
J: TRBJ2-5
size: .
V: TRBV20-1
CDR3: CSARIPGPYPETQYF
DNA: TGCAGTGCTAGAATCCCGGGGCCATATCCCGAGACCCAGTACTTC

D: .
J: TRBJ2-1
size: few
V: TRBV5-1
CDR3: CASSFSVPYNEQFF
DNA: TGCGCCAGCAGCTTTAGCGTCCCTTACAATGAGCAGTTCTTC

D: TRBD2
J: TRBJ2-1
size: few
V: TRBV4-1
CDR3: CASSQEPGTSGGAIYNEQFF
DNA: TGCGCCAGCAGCCAGGAACCCGGGACTAGCGGGGGGGCCATCTACAATGAGCAGTTCTTC

D: .
J: TRBJ2-1
size: many
V: TRBV29-1
CDR3: CSVEWSDAYNEQFF
DNA: TGCAGCGTTGAGTGGTCAGATGCCTACAATGAGCAGTTCTTC

D: TRBD1
J: TRBJ1-1
size: few
V: TRBV29-1
CDR3: CSVEERNRGGTEAFF
DNA: TGCAGCGTTGAAGAAAGGAACAGGGGAGGCACTGAAGCTTTCTTT

D: .
J: TRBJ2-2
size: .
V: TRBV25-1
CDR3: CASSGGAGELFF
DNA: TGTGCCAGCAGCGGAGGCGCCGGGGAGCTGTTTTTT

D: .
J: TRBJ2-5
size: .
V: TRBV20-1
CDR3: CSARAPSGRETQYF
DNA: TGCAGTGCTAGGGCCCCAAGTGGGAGGGAGACCCAGTACTTC

D: .
J: TRBJ2-3
size: .
V: TRBV19
CDR3: CASTFASTDTQYF
DNA: TGTGCCAGTACTTTTGCTAGCACAGATACGCAGTATTTT

D: TRBD2
J: TRBJ2-1
size: .
V: TRBV28
CDR3: CASSFLGQAGGIYNEQFF
DNA: TGTGCCAGCAGTTTCCTCGGACAAGCGGGAGGGATATACAATGAGCAGTTCTTC

D: TRBD2
J: TRBJ2-1
size: many
V: TRBV5-1
CDR3: CASSLAGGANEQFF
DNA: TGCGCCAGCAGCTTGGCCGGGGGGGCCAATGAGCAGTTCTTC

D: TRBD2
J: TRBJ2-1
size: many
V: TRBV4-1
CDR3: CASQLAGGNNEQFF
DNA: TGCGCCAGCCAACTAGCGGGGGGGAACAATGAGCAGTTCTTC

D: TRBD2
J: TRBJ2-5
size: .
V: TRBV29-1
CDR3: CSVEETAGTNQETQYF
DNA: TGCAGCGTTGAAGAAACTGCGGGGACTAACCAAGAGACCCAGTACTTC

D: TRBD2
J: TRBJ2-7
size: .
V: TRBV19
CDR3: CASRTSGSSYEQYF
DNA: TGTGCCAGCCGGACTAGCGGGTCCTCCTACGAGCAGTACTTC

D: TRBD1
J: TRBJ2-3
size: .
V: TRBV24-1
CDR3: CATNDTIPGQGADTQYF
DNA: TGTGCCACCAATGACACTATCCCGGGACAGGGGGCAGATACGCAGTATTTT

D: TRBD2
J: TRBJ2-3
size: .
V: TRBV20-1
CDR3: CSANPSGSITDTQYF
DNA: TGCAGTGCTAATCCTAGCGGAAGTATCACAGATACGCAGTATTTT

D: .
J: TRBJ1-1
size: few
V: TRBV2
CDR3: CATRRQNTEAFF
DNA: TGTGCCACCAGGAGACAAAACACTGAAGCTTTCTTT

D: TRBD1
J: TRBJ2-5
size: .
V: TRBV2
CDR3: CASRPGQKQETQYF
DNA: TGTGCCAGCAGACCGGGACAGAAGCAAGAGACCCAGTACTTC

D: .
J: TRBJ2-5
size: .
V: TRBV21-1
CDR3: CASSKAETQYF
DNA: TGTGCCAGCAGCAAAGCGGAGACCCAGTACTTC

D: .
J: TRBJ1-5
size: .
V: TRBV20-1
CDR3: CSATTGIYNQPQHF
DNA: TGCAGTGCTACAACCGGGATCTACAATCAGCCCCAGCATTTT

D: .
J: TRBJ2-5
size: .
V: TRBV4-2
CDR3: CASSQDNRKGVQETQYF
DNA: TGTGCCAGCAGCCAAGATAATCGTAAGGGAGTCCAAGAGACCCAGTACTTC

D: .
J: TRBJ2-2
size: .
V: TRBV20-1
CDR3: CSARAGGGWTGELFF
DNA: TGCAGTGCTAGAGCGGGCGGGGGCTGGACCGGGGAGCTGTTTTTT

D: TRBD1
J: TRBJ2-5
size: .
V: TRBV6-5
CDR3: CASSYSTGGVETQYF
DNA: TGTGCCAGCAGTTACTCGACAGGGGGAGTGGAGACCCAGTACTTC

D: .
J: TRBJ2-6
size: .
V: TRBV4-1
CDR3: CASSQDGAGYSGANVLTF
DNA: TGCGCCAGCAGCCAAGATGGGGCAGGTTACTCTGGGGCCAACGTCCTGACTTTC

D: TRBD2
J: TRBJ2-7
size: .
V: TRBV6-1
CDR3: CASSPSTSGSHYEQYF
DNA: TGTGCCAGCAGTCCATCGACTAGCGGGAGCCATTACGAGCAGTACTTC

D: TRBD2
J: TRBJ2-7
size: .
V: TRBV5-1
CDR3: CASSFSGGWYEQYF
DNA: TGCGCCAGCAGCTTTTCGGGGGGGTGGTACGAGCAGTACTTC